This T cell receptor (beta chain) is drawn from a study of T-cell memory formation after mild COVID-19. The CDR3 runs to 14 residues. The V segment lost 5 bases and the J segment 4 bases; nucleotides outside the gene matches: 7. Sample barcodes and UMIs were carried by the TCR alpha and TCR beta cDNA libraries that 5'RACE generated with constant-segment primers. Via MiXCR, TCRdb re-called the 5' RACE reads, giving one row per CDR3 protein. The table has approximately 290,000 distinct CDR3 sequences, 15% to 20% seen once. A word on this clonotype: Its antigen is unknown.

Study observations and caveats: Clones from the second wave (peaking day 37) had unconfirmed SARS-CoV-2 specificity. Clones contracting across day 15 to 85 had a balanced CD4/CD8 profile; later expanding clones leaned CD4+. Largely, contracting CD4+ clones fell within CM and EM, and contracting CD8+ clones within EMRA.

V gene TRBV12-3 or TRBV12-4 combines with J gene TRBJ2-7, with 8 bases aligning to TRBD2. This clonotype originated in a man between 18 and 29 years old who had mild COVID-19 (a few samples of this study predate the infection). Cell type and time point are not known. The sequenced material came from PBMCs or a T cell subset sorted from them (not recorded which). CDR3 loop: CASSKRVAGYEQYF. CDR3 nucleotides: TGTGCCAGCAGTAAGAGGGTAGCGGGGTACGAGCAGTACTTC.